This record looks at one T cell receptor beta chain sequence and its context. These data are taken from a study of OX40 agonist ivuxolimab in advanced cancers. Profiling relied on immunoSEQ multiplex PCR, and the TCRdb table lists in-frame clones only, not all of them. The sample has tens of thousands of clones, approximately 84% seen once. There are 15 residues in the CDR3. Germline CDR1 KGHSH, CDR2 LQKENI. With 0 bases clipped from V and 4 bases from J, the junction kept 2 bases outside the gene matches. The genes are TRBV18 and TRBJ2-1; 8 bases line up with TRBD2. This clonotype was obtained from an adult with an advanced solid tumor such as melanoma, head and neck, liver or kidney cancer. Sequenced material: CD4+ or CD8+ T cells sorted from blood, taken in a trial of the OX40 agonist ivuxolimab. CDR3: CASSPPGGGYNEQFF. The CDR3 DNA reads TGTGCCAGCTCACCACCTGGCGGGGGGTACAATGAGCAGTTCTTC.